The sequence of this T cell receptor (beta chain) was determined in a study of blood T cell repertoires in COVID-19. Overall study context: The cDNA or gDNA used as material had been derived from T cells, B-cell-depleted T cells, or PBMCs.

This CDR3 is 13 amino acids long. The germline V gene has CDR1 MDHEN and CDR2 SYDVKM. The J segment lost 8 bases and the V segment lost 4 bases, leaving 6 bases of the junction unmatched. Assay: immunoSEQ multiplex PCR; the TCRdb copy retains only in-frame clones and omits some. Of 300,000 to 450,000 clones listed, around 87% are singletons. The V gene is TRBV28, the J gene TRBJ1-2; 8 nucleotides line up with TRBD1. This clonotype originated in a woman aged 55-69 years with COVID-19, enrolled during active disease. The sequencing input was peripheral blood. Written as DNA, the CDR3 is TGTGCCAGCAGTTGGACAGGGTCTAAGGGCTACACCTTC. Its protein product is CASSWTGSKGYTF.